Listed below are T cell receptor beta chains from one sample, sequenced in a study of blood T cell repertoires in COVID-19. TCRdb's table, derived via immunoSEQ multiplex PCR, lists solely in-frame clones and lacks some. The sample includes 190,000 or so clones, about four fifths of them seen just once. Sequences were obtained from peripheral blood. Receptor source: a man aged 45-60 years with active or convalescent COVID-19. The CDR3 runs from the conserved cysteine through the conserved F or W. D genes are given only for firm matches. For some rows the clone size is stated as once, few or many, or as a class when expanded; others skip it.

clone size | D gene | J gene | CDR3 length | V gene | CDR3 protein | CDR3 DNA
NA | TRBD1 | TRBJ2-1 | 15 | TRBV6-5 | CASSSRQGASSEQFF | TGTGCCAGCAGTTCCCGACAGGGGGCTAGCAGTGAGCAGTTCTTC
many | TRBD2 | TRBJ2-1 | 17 | TRBV2 | CASSYSGLAGVYNEQFF | TGTGCCAGCAGTTACAGCGGGCTAGCGGGGGTATACAATGAGCAGTTCTTC
NA | NA | TRBJ1-2 | 16 | TRBV19 | CASSSPRTDTNYGYTF | TGTGCCAGTAGTTCTCCAAGGACAGATACTAACTATGGCTACACCTTC
once | NA | TRBJ1-5 | 17 | TRBV11-3 | CASSSRKRQFYNQPQHF | TGTGCCAGCAGCTCCAGGAAGAGACAGTTCTACAATCAGCCCCAGCATTTT
NA | TRBD2 | TRBJ2-2 | 19 | TRBV7-9 | CASSLGRLAGGLLTGELFF | TGTGCCAGCAGCTTAGGTCGACTAGCGGGAGGGCTTTTGACCGGGGAGCTGTTTTTT
NA | NA | TRBJ2-5 | 16 | TRBV5-6 | CASSLVRRGFPETQYF | TGTGCCAGCAGCTTGGTGCGCAGGGGATTCCCAGAGACCCAGTACTTC
NA | NA | TRBJ2-5 | 11 | TRBV5-8 | CASSFPETQYF | TGTGCCAGCAGCTTTCCGGAGACCCAGTACTTC
NA | NA | TRBJ1-5 | 14 | TRBV5-1 | CASSSGGSNQPQHF | TGCGCCAGCAGCTCGGGAGGGAGCAATCAGCCCCAGCATTTT
NA | NA | TRBJ2-5 | 17 | TRBV22-1 | CPGSAPRDTWFGETQYF | TGTCCTGGGAGCGCACCCAGGGACACGTGGTTCGGAGAGACCCAGTACTTC
few | NA | TRBJ2-2 | 14 | TRBV7-9 | CASSPGGNTGELFF | TGTGCCAGCAGCCCCGGGGGGAACACCGGGGAGCTGTTTTTT
few | NA | TRBJ2-3 | 14 | TRBV5-1 | CASRAGPSTDTQYF | TGCGCCAGTCGAGCGGGTCCTAGCACAGATACGCAGTATTTT
NA | TRBD1 | TRBJ2-7 | 15 | TRBV9 | CASSVGGQGNYEQYF | TGTGCCAGCAGCGTAGGGGGACAGGGGAACTACGAGCAGTACTTC
few | NA | TRBJ1-1 | 14 | TRBV7-2 | CASSPRVERTEAFF | TGTGCCAGCAGCCCCCGAGTCGAACGCACTGAAGCTTTCTTT
NA | TRBD1 | TRBJ1-1 | 14 | TRBV7-3 | CASSLGQVNTEAFF | TGTGCCAGCAGCTTAGGACAGGTGAACACTGAAGCTTTCTTT
NA | NA | TRBJ2-2 | 17 | TRBV29-1 | CSVEGRGGGDHTGELFF | TGCAGCGTTGAAGGTCGGGGAGGGGGTGATCACACCGGGGAGCTGTTTTTT
NA | TRBD2 | TRBJ2-7 | 16 | TRBV6-2/TRBV6-3 | CASSYSWAGGSYEQYF | TGTGCCAGCAGTTACTCCTGGGCGGGAGGCTCCTACGAGCAGTACTTC
NA | NA | TRBJ2-5 | 18 | TRBV7-5 | CARSSGLAGGYVQETQYF | TGTGCCAGAAGCTCCGGACTAGCGGGAGGATATGTTCAAGAGACCCAGTACTTC
NA | TRBD2 | TRBJ2-5 | 15 | TRBV9 | CASSPEGTRKETQYF | TGTGCCAGCAGCCCAGAGGGGACTAGGAAAGAGACCCAGTACTTC
NA | NA | TRBJ2-3 | 16 | TRBV10-1 | CASSESPGDPTDTQYF | TGCGCCAGCAGTGAGTCTCCGGGGGACCCCACAGATACGCAGTATTTT
NA | TRBD1 | TRBJ2-2 | 17 | TRBV9 | CASSVSGQGAGTGELFF | TGTGCCAGCAGCGTATCGGGACAGGGGGCCGGCACCGGGGAGCTGTTTTTT
few | NA | TRBJ2-6 | 15 | TRBV5-1 | CASSSQNSGANVLTF | TGCGCCAGCAGCTCGCAGAATTCTGGGGCCAACGTCCTGACTTTC
NA | TRBD2 | TRBJ2-1 | 14 | TRBV24-1 | CATETSGSYNEQFF | TGTGCCACCGAGACTAGCGGCTCCTACAATGAGCAGTTCTTC
NA | TRBD1 | TRBJ2-3 | 14 | TRBV29-1 | CSVRTGSSTDTQYF | TGCAGCGTTCGGACAGGGTCCTCCACAGATACGCAGTATTTT
NA | NA | TRBJ1-4 | 16 | TRBV4-1 | CASSPYGKDFNEKLFF | TGCGCCAGCAGCCCCTATGGGAAGGACTTTAATGAAAAACTGTTTTTT
once | NA | TRBJ1-3 | 13 | TRBV5-4 | CASSLAAGDTIYF | TGTGCCAGCAGCTTGGCGGCGGGGGACACCATATATTTT
once | NA | TRBJ1-1 | 13 | TRBV10-3 | CAISATANTEAFF | TGTGCCATCAGTGCCACAGCGAACACTGAAGCTTTCTTT
few | TRBD1 | TRBJ1-2 | 12 | TRBV18 | CASSPGQGGYTF | TGTGCCAGCTCACCGGGACAGGGTGGCTACACCTTC
NA | NA | TRBJ1-2 | 14 | TRBV6-5 | CASTRDNKGYGYTF | TGTGCCAGCACTAGGGACAATAAGGGCTATGGCTACACCTTC
NA | NA | TRBJ2-1 | 15 | TRBV5-1 | CASSLVGLDNNEQFF | TGCGCCAGCAGCTTGGTGGGTCTGGACAACAATGAGCAGTTCTTC
NA | TRBD2 | TRBJ2-3 | 15 | TRBV7-2 | CASSLEAGGRDTQYF | TGTGCCAGCAGCTTAGAAGCGGGGGGGCGAGATACGCAGTATTTT
once | NA | TRBJ2-7 | 13 | TRBV15 | CATSRVEGGEQYF | TGTGCCACCAGCAGAGTTGAGGGAGGCGAGCAGTACTTC
NA | TRBD1 | TRBJ2-7 | 16 | TRBV6-6 | CASSYGPGTGSGEQYF | TGTGCCAGCAGTTACGGACCCGGGACAGGGAGTGGCGAGCAGTACTTC
NA | NA | TRBJ1-1 | 13 | TRBV6-5 | CASRRAYNTEAFF | TGTGCCAGCAGGCGTGCCTATAACACTGAAGCTTTCTTT
NA | TRBD2 | TRBJ2-1 | 19 | TRBV27 | CASSFIRLAGDGEGNEQFF | TGTGCCAGCAGTTTCATACGGCTAGCGGGAGACGGCGAGGGCAATGAGCAGTTCTTC
NA | NA | TRBJ1-3 | 14 | TRBV9 | CASSVGSSGNTIYF | TGTGCCAGCAGCGTAGGTAGCTCTGGAAACACCATATATTTT
NA | TRBD1 | TRBJ1-1 | 14 | TRBV2 | CASSEDRGHTEAFF | TGTGCCAGCAGTGAGGACAGGGGGCACACTGAAGCTTTCTTT
NA | NA | TRBJ2-1 | 15 | TRBV28 | CASSLPPDTYNEQFF | TGTGCCAGCAGTCTACCCCCAGACACCTACAATGAGCAGTTCTTC